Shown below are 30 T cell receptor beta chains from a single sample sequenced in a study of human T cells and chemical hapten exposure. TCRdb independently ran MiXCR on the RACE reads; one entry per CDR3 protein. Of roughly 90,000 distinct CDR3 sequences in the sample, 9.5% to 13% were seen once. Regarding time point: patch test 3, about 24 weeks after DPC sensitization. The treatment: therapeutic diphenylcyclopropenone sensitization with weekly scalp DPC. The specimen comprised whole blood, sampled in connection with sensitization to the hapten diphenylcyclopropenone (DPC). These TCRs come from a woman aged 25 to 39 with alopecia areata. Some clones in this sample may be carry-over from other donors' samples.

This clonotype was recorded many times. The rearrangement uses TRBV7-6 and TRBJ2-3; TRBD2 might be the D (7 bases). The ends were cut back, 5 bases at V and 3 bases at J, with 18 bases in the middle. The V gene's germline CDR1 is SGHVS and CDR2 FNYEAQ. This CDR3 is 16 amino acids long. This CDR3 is CASSPGRGGLTDTQYF. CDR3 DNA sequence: TGTGCCAGCAGCCCAGGGAGGGGGGGCCTGACAGATACGCAGTATTTT.

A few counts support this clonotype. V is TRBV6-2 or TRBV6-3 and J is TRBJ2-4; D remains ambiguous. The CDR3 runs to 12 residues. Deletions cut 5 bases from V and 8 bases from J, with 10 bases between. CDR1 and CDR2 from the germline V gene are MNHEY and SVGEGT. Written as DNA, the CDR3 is TGTGCCAGCAGTCCCTCAGAAGACATTCAGTACTTC. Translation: CASSPSEDIQYF.

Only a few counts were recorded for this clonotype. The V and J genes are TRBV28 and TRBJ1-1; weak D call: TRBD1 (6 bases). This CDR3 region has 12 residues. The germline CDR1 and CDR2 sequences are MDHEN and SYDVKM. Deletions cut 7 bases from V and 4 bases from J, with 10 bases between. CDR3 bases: TGTGCCAGCAACGGGGGGCTCACTGAAGCTTTCTTT. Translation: CASNGGLTEAFF.

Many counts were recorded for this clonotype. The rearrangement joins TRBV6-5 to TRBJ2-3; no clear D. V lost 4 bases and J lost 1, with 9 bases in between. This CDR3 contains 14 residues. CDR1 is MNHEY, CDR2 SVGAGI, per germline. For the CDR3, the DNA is TGTGCCAGCAGTTCTGGACGAGGCACAGATACGCAGTATTTT. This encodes CASSSGRGTDTQYF.

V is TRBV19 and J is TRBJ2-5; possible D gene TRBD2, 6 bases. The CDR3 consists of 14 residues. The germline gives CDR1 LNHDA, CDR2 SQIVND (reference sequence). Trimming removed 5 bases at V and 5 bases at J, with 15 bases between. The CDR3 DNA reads TGTGCCAGTAGTCCGGGACTTCGGGGGGAGACCCAGTACTTC. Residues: CASSPGLRGETQYF.

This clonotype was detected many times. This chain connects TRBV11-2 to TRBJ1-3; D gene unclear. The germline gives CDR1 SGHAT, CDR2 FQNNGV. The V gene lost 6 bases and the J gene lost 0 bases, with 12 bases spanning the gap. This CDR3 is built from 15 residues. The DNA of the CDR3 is TGTGCCAGCAGTTCAGGCGCTAGCTCTGGAAACACCATATATTTT. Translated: CASSSGASSGNTIYF.

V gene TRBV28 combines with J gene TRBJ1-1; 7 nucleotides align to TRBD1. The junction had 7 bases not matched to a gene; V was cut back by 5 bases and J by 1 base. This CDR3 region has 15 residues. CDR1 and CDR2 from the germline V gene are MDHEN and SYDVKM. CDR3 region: CASSPTGRGNTEAFF. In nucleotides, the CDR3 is TGTGCCAGCAGTCCGACAGGGAGAGGGAACACTGAAGCTTTCTTT.

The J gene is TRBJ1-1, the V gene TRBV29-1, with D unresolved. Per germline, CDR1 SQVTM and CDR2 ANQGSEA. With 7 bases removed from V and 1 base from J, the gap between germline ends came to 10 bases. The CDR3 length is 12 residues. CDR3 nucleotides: TGCAGCGGGGCCCATCCGAACACTGAAGCTTTCTTT. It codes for CSGAHPNTEAFF.

The CDR3 is CSVGQGLYTEAFF. DNA of the CDR3: TGCAGCGTTGGGCAGGGTTTGTACACTGAAGCTTTCTTT. This rearrangement joins TRBV29-1 to TRBJ1-1; D possibly corresponds to TRBD1 (5 bases). The V gene's germline CDR1 is SQVTM and CDR2 ANQGSEA. This CDR3 region has 13 residues. Trimming left V 4 bases short and J 3 bases short, with 12 bases between.

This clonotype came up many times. DNA for the CDR3: TGTGCCAGCAGCTTAGGGGGTACCTATAATTCACCCCTCCACTTT. The encoded protein is CASSLGGTYNSPLHF. This chain joins TRBV7-2 and TRBJ1-6; D gene unclear. V was trimmed by 1 base and J by 2 bases, leaving 6 bases between them. Per germline, CDR1 SGHTA and CDR2 FQGNSA. The CDR3 runs 15 residues.

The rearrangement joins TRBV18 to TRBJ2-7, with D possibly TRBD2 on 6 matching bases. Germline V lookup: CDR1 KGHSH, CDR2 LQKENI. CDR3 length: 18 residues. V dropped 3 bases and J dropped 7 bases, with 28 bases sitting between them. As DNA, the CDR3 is TGTGCCAGCTCACCCGGGACGGGAAAGACTAGTGAGGAGTGGGAGCAGTACGTC. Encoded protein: CASSPGTGKTSEEWEQYV.

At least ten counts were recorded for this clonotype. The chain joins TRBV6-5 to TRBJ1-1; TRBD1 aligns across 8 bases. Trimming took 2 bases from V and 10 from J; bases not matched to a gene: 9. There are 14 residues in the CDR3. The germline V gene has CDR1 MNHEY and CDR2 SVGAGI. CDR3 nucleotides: TGTGCCAGCAGTTACGGGGCAGGGGGCGCAGGAGCTTTCTTT. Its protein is CASSYGAGGAGAFF.

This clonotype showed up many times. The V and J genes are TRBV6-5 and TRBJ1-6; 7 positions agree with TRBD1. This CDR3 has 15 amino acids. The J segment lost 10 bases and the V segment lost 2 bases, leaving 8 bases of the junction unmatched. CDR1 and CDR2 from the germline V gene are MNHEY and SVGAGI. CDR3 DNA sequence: TGTGCCAGCAGTTACCGAGGGACAGATCGGTCACCCCTCCACTTT. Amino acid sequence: CASSYRGTDRSPLHF.

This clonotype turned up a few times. The CDR3 region has the DNA TGTGCCAGCAGCGCCGGACTAGCGACAGATACGCAGTATTTT. This translates into CASSAGLATDTQYF. This sequence joins TRBV7-2 and TRBJ2-3; 9 bases line up with TRBD2. The junction had 3 bases not matched to a gene; V was cut back by 5 bases and J by 3 bases. CDR1 and CDR2 (germline): SGHTA, FQGNSA. The CDR3 extends over 14 amino acids. Combining the CDR3 with reference TRBV7-2 and TRBJ2-3 gives the whole variable domain GAGVSQSPSNKVTEKGKDVELRCDPISGHTALYWYRQSLGQGLEFLIYFQGNSAPDKSGLPSDRFSAERTGGSVSTLTIQRTQQEDSAVYLCASSAGLATDTQYFGPGTRLTVL.

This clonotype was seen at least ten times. CDR3 in DNA: TGTGCCACCAGTGTTGTAGGGCAGGGGACAGATACGCAGTATTTT. This sequence encodes CATSVVGQGTDTQYF. This sequence joins TRBV24-1 and TRBJ2-3; possibly TRBD1 for D (6 bases). Germline V gene lookup returns CDR1 KGHDR and CDR2 SFDVKD. The V end lost 5 bases, the J end lost 3 bases, and 14 bases lay between the germline ends. CDR3 length: 15 amino acids.

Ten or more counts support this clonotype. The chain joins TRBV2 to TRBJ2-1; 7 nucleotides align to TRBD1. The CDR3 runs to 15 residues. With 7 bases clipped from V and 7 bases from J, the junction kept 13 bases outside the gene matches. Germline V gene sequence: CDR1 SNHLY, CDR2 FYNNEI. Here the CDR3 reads CASILQGLVGNEQFF. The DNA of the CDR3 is TGTGCCAGCATCCTACAGGGGCTTGTAGGGAATGAGCAGTTCTTC.

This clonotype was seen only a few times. The CDR3 loop reads CASSLGSPEAFF. In DNA form, the CDR3 reads TGTGCCAGCAGTTTAGGCAGCCCTGAAGCTTTCTTT. The rearrangement uses TRBV27 and TRBJ1-1; D remains ambiguous. This CDR3 region has 12 residues. Germline loops: CDR1 MNHEY, CDR2 SMNVEV (reference sequence). Deletions cut 2 bases from V and 6 bases from J, with 7 bases between.

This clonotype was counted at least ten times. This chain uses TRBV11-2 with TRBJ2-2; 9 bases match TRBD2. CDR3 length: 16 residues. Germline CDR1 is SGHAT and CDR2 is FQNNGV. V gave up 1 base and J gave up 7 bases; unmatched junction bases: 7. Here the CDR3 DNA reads TGTGCCAGCAGCTTAGCCAGCGGGAGGCAAAACGGGGAGCTGTTTTTT. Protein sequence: CASSLASGRQNGELFF.

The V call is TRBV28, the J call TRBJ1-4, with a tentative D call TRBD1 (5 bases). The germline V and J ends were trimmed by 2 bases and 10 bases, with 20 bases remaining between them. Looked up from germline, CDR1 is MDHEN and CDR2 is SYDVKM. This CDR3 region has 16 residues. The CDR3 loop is CASSLGGTPRSRKLFF. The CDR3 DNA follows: TGTGCCAGCAGTTTAGGGGGGACTCCTCGGTCGCGAAAACTGTTTTTT. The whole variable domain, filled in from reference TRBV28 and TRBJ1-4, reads DVKVTQSSRYLVKRTGEKVFLECVQDMDHENMFWYRQDPGLGLRLIYFSYDVKMKEKGDIPEGYSVSREKKERFSLILESASTNQTSMYLCASSLGGTPRSRKLFFGSGTQLSVL.

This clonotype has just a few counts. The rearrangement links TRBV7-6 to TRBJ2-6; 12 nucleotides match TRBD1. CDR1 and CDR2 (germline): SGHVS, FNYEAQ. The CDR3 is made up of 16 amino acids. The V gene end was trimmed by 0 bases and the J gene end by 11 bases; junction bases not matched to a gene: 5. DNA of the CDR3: TGTGCCAGCAGCTTAGCCGGGACAGGGGGCTTGGACGTCCTGACTTTC. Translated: CASSLAGTGGLDVLTF.

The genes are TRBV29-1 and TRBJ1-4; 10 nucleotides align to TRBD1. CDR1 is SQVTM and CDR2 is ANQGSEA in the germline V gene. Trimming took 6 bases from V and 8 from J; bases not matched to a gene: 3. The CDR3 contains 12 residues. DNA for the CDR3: TGCAGCGTGACAGGGGGCGTGGAAAAACTGTTTTTT. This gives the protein CSVTGGVEKLFF.

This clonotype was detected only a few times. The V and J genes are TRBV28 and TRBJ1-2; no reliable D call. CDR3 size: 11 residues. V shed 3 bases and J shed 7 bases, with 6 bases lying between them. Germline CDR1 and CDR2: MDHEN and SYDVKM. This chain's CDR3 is CASSLGSGYTF. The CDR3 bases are TGTGCCAGCAGTTTGGGGAGTGGCTACACCTTC.

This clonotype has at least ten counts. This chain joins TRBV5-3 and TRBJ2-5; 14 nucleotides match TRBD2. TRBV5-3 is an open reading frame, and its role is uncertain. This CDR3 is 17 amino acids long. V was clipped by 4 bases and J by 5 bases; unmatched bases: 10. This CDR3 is CARSPPRLAGGPETQYF. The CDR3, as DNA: TGTGCCAGAAGCCCCCCGCGACTAGCGGGAGGGCCGGAGACCCAGTACTTC.

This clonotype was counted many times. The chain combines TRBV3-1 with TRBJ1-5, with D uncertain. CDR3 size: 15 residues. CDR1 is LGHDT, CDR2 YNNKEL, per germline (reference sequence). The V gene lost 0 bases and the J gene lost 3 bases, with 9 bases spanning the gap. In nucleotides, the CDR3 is TGTGCCAGCAGCCAAGACAGGACGAACAATCAGCCCCAGCATTTT. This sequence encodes CASSQDRTNNQPQHF.

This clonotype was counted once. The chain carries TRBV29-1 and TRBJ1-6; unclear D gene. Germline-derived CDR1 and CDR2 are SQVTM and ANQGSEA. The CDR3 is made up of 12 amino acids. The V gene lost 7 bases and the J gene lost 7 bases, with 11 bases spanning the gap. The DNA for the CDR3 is TGCAGCGCGGACGAGAGCAATTCACCCCTCCACTTT. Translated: CSADESNSPLHF.

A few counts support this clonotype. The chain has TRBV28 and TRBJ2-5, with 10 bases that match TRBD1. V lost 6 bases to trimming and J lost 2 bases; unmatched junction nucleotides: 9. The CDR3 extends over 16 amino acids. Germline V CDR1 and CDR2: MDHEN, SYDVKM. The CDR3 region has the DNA TGTGCCAGCAGCCCCTGGGGGACAGGGGTACAAGAGACCCAGTACTTC. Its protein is CASSPWGTGVQETQYF.

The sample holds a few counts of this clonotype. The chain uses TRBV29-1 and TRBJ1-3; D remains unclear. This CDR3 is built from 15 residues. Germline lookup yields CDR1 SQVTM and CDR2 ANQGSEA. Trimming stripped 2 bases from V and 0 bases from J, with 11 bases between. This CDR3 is CSVEISGFSGNTIYF. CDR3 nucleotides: TGCAGCGTTGAAATCAGTGGTTTCTCTGGAAACACCATATATTTT.

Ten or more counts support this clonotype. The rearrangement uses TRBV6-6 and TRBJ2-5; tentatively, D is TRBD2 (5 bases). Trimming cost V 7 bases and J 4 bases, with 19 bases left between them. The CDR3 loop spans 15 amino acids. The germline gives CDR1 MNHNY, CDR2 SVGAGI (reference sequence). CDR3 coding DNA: TGTGCCAGCACCCCGGGCATCCCGGGGTCAGAGACCCAGTACTTC. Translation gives CASTPGIPGSETQYF.

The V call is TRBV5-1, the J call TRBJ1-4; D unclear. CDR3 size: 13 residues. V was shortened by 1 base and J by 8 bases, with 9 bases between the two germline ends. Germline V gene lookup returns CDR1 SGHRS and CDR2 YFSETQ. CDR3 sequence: CASSLTPLEKLFF. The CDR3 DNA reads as TGCGCCAGCAGCTTGACTCCTTTGGAAAAACTGTTTTTT.

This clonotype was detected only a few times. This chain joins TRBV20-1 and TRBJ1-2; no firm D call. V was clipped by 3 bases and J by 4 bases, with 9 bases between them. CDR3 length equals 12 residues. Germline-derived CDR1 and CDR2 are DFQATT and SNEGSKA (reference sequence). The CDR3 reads CSASNTFYGYTF. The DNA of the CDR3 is TGCAGTGCTAGTAACACGTTCTATGGCTACACCTTC.